These T cell receptor beta chains were read from a single sample in a study of cytomegalovirus exposure and HLA in healthy donors. Clones were read by immunoSEQ multiplex PCR, and TCRdb kept only the in-frame ones, dropping some. The sample totals some 130,000 clones. Sequencing was carried out using PBMCs. The origin of the receptors is a man between 18 and 35 years old in good health and CMV-seronegative. CDR3s include the opening cysteine and the closing phenylalanine or tryptophan. The D gene is left open where the match is weak.

CDR3aa: CASRGGQGIHEQYF
CDR3nt: TGTGCCAGCAGGGGCGGACAGGGTATCCACGAGCAGTACTTC
len: 14
v_gene: TRBV28
j_gene: TRBJ2-7
d_gene: TRBD1

CDR3aa: CASSLGNGGDTQYF
CDR3nt: TGTGCCAGCAGCTTAGGAAACGGAGGGGATACGCAGTATTTT
len: 14
v_gene: TRBV13
j_gene: TRBJ2-3
d_gene: .

CDR3aa: CASSFSAGESSYEQYF
CDR3nt: TGTGCCAGCAGTTTCTCGGCGGGGGAGAGCTCCTACGAGCAGTACTTC
len: 16
v_gene: TRBV27
j_gene: TRBJ2-7
d_gene: TRBD2

CDR3aa: CASSSRSEKLFF
CDR3nt: TGTGCCAGCAGCTCTAGGTCAGAAAAACTGTTTTTT
len: 12
v_gene: TRBV7-2
j_gene: TRBJ1-4
d_gene: .

CDR3aa: CASRTGVTNTEAFF
CDR3nt: TGTGCCAGCCGGACAGGGGTAACGAACACTGAAGCTTTCTTT
len: 14
v_gene: TRBV6-5
j_gene: TRBJ1-1
d_gene: TRBD1

CDR3aa: CASSLVSGSSHYGYTF
CDR3nt: TGCGCCAGCAGCCTGGTTTCAGGTTCATCTCACTATGGCTACACCTTC
len: 16
v_gene: TRBV4-3
j_gene: TRBJ1-2
d_gene: .

CDR3aa: CASSFGTSGRNEQFF
CDR3nt: TGTGCCAGCAGCTTCGGGACTAGCGGGAGAAATGAGCAGTTCTTC
len: 15
v_gene: TRBV7-2
j_gene: TRBJ2-1
d_gene: TRBD2

CDR3aa: CASSAQGGSGWNEQFF
CDR3nt: TGTGCCAGCAGCGCCCAAGGCGGGAGTGGATGGAATGAGCAGTTCTTC
len: 16
v_gene: TRBV7-8
j_gene: TRBJ2-1
d_gene: TRBD2

CDR3aa: CASSPKLRVGQGQYF
CDR3nt: TGTGCCAGCAGCCCAAAGTTACGGGTGGGTCAAGGGCAGTACTTC
len: 15
v_gene: TRBV7-9
j_gene: TRBJ2-7
d_gene: .

CDR3aa: CASSLVTGLYEQYF
CDR3nt: TGTGCCAGCAGCTTAGTAACAGGGCTGTACGAGCAGTACTTC
len: 14
v_gene: TRBV7-2
j_gene: TRBJ2-7
d_gene: .

CDR3aa: CASSPTGPFYEQYF
CDR3nt: TGTGCCAGCAGTCCCACAGGCCCCTTTTACGAGCAGTACTTC
len: 14
v_gene: TRBV6-5
j_gene: TRBJ2-7
d_gene: .

CDR3aa: CASRAGKSYNEQFF
CDR3nt: TGTGCCAGCCGAGCGGGTAAATCCTACAATGAGCAGTTCTTC
len: 14
v_gene: TRBV28
j_gene: TRBJ2-1
d_gene: .

CDR3aa: CASSPTGFGQPQHF
CDR3nt: TGTGCCAGCAGCCCTACAGGGTTCGGGCAGCCCCAGCATTTT
len: 14
v_gene: TRBV6-5
j_gene: TRBJ1-5
d_gene: .

CDR3aa: CASRNEQGRETQYF
CDR3nt: TGTGCCAGTAGGAATGAACAGGGGCGAGAGACCCAGTACTTC
len: 14
v_gene: TRBV19
j_gene: TRBJ2-5
d_gene: TRBD1

CDR3aa: CASSLSPTGIYEQYF
CDR3nt: TGTGCCAGCAGCTTATCGCCTACAGGTATCTACGAGCAGTACTTC
len: 15
v_gene: TRBV11-2
j_gene: TRBJ2-7
d_gene: .

CDR3aa: CASSRDRTGELFF
CDR3nt: TGTGCCAGCAGCCGGGACAGGACCGGGGAGCTGTTTTTT
len: 13
v_gene: TRBV11-2
j_gene: TRBJ2-2
d_gene: TRBD1

CDR3aa: CASSERLVNTDTQYF
CDR3nt: TGTGCCAGCAGTGAAAGACTCGTAAACACAGATACGCAGTATTTT
len: 15
v_gene: TRBV6-4
j_gene: TRBJ2-3
d_gene: .

CDR3aa: CASSLAGVGQPQHF
CDR3nt: TGTGCCAGCAGCTTAGCAGGGGTCGGTCAGCCCCAGCATTTT
len: 14
v_gene: TRBV7-9
j_gene: TRBJ1-5
d_gene: .

CDR3aa: CASSRGQAGTDTQYF
CDR3nt: TGTGCCAGCTCACGGGGACAGGCAGGCACAGATACGCAGTATTTT
len: 15
v_gene: TRBV18
j_gene: TRBJ2-3
d_gene: TRBD1

CDR3aa: CASRGAPETYEQYF
CDR3nt: TGTGCCAGCAGGGGGGCCCCCGAGACATACGAGCAGTACTTC
len: 14
v_gene: TRBV6-5
j_gene: TRBJ2-7
d_gene: .

CDR3aa: CASSAVAGGSGELFF
CDR3nt: TGTGCCAGCAGTGCCGTGGCGGGGGGAAGCGGGGAGCTGTTTTTT
len: 15
v_gene: TRBV28
j_gene: TRBJ2-2
d_gene: TRBD2

CDR3aa: CASSHDRDPYEQYF
CDR3nt: TGCGCCAGCAGCCATGACAGGGATCCCTACGAGCAGTACTTC
len: 14
v_gene: TRBV5-1
j_gene: TRBJ2-7
d_gene: TRBD1

CDR3aa: CASSLAHQMNTEAFF
CDR3nt: TGTGCCAGCAGCTTGGCCCATCAAATGAACACTGAAGCTTTCTTT
len: 15
v_gene: TRBV5-5
j_gene: TRBJ1-1
d_gene: .

CDR3aa: CASSPAGGISYEQYF
CDR3nt: TGCGCCAGCAGCCCGGCGGGGGGGATTTCCTACGAGCAGTACTTC
len: 15
v_gene: TRBV5-1
j_gene: TRBJ2-7
d_gene: TRBD2

CDR3aa: CASSLAGGQGAYEQYF
CDR3nt: TGTGCCAGCAGCTTAGCCGGGGGCCAGGGGGCCTACGAGCAGTACTTC
len: 16
v_gene: TRBV7-6
j_gene: TRBJ2-7
d_gene: .

CDR3aa: CASCPGTGSEKLFF
CDR3nt: TGCGCCAGCTGTCCCGGGACAGGGTCTGAAAAACTGTTTTTT
len: 14
v_gene: TRBV5-1
j_gene: TRBJ1-4
d_gene: TRBD1

CDR3aa: CASSPPGQSYEQYF
CDR3nt: TGTGCCAGCAGCCCTCCGGGACAGTCCTACGAGCAGTACTTC
len: 14
v_gene: TRBV13
j_gene: TRBJ2-7
d_gene: TRBD1

CDR3aa: CASSLRQGVGEAFF
CDR3nt: TGTGCCAGCAGCTTGAGACAGGGGGTAGGTGAAGCTTTCTTT
len: 14
v_gene: TRBV5-6
j_gene: TRBJ1-1
d_gene: TRBD1

CDR3aa: CASSSYRDPGELFF
CDR3nt: TGTGCCAGCAGCTCTTACAGGGATCCCGGGGAGCTGTTTTTT
len: 14
v_gene: TRBV7-6
j_gene: TRBJ2-2
d_gene: .

CDR3aa: CASSHRDKNTEAFF
CDR3nt: TGCGCCAGCAGCCACCGGGACAAGAACACTGAAGCTTTCTTT
len: 14
v_gene: TRBV4-1
j_gene: TRBJ1-1
d_gene: .

CDR3aa: CASGETGNSYEQYF
CDR3nt: TGTGCCAGTGGAGAGACAGGGAACTCCTACGAGCAGTACTTC
len: 14
v_gene: TRBV19
j_gene: TRBJ2-7
d_gene: TRBD1

CDR3aa: CASSADRNYEQYF
CDR3nt: TGTGCCAGCAGCGCGGACAGGAACTACGAGCAGTACTTC
len: 13
v_gene: TRBV7-8
j_gene: TRBJ2-7
d_gene: TRBD1

CDR3aa: CASSTTVKAFF
CDR3nt: TGTGCCAGCAGCACGACAGTTAAAGCTTTCTTT
len: 11
v_gene: TRBV7-9
j_gene: TRBJ1-1
d_gene: .

CDR3aa: CASSLGFSLQDYGYTF
CDR3nt: TGCGCCAGCAGCTTGGGGTTCTCCCTTCAGGACTATGGCTACACCTTC
len: 16
v_gene: TRBV5-1
j_gene: TRBJ1-2
d_gene: .

CDR3aa: CASSSDRGSDGYTF
CDR3nt: TGTGCCAGCAGCTCCGACAGGGGGTCGGATGGCTACACCTTC
len: 14
v_gene: TRBV7-9
j_gene: TRBJ1-2
d_gene: TRBD1

CDR3aa: CAWSPGEIYEQYF
CDR3nt: TGTGCCTGGAGTCCGGGAGAAATCTACGAGCAGTACTTC
len: 13
v_gene: TRBV30
j_gene: TRBJ2-7
d_gene: .

CDR3aa: CASSQGQGWGQYF
CDR3nt: TGCGCCAGCAGCCAAGGCCAGGGTTGGGGGCAGTACTTC
len: 13
v_gene: TRBV4-3
j_gene: TRBJ2-7
d_gene: .

CDR3aa: CASSRQGTSNTGELFF
CDR3nt: TGTGCCAGTAGTAGACAGGGTACATCGAACACCGGGGAGCTGTTTTTT
len: 16
v_gene: TRBV19
j_gene: TRBJ2-2
d_gene: TRBD1

CDR3aa: CASSLGLVRTRLQETQYF
CDR3nt: TGTGCCAGCAGCTTAGGCTTAGTTAGGACTAGACTACAAGAGACCCAGTACTTC
len: 18
v_gene: TRBV7-8
j_gene: TRBJ2-5
d_gene: TRBD2